Presented here are 9 T cell receptor beta chains from one specimen sequenced in a study of post-analysis software for immune sequencing data. Notes on the study in general: Controls showed lower frequencies than patients for 5 or 6 TRBV segments, and TRBV5-6, TRBV5-1 and TRBV20-1 were among these.

Sequencing libraries made from TCR beta cDNA carried unique molecular identifiers. Each CDR3 protein gets one entry after TCRdb re-called the PCR reads with MiXCR. The sample lists hundreds of thousands of distinct CDR3 sequences; roughly three fifths were seen once. For these receptors, no antigen is known. The sample consisted of blood. The receptors were sampled from a girl aged 2-10 years with multiple sclerosis.

This chain uses TRBV7-2 with TRBJ2-5; TRBD2 might be the D (5 bases). The CDR3 is made up of 14 amino acids. Germline V gives CDR1 SGHTA, CDR2 FQGNSA. The V gene lost 1 base and the J gene lost 4 bases, with 10 bases spanning the gap. The CDR3 region has the DNA TGTGCCAGCAGCTTAGGTCGGGGTACAGAGACCCAGTACTTC. It is translated as CASSLGRGTETQYF.

The chain links TRBV7-2 to TRBJ2-7, with D possibly matching TRBD2 (5 bases). This CDR3 is built from 14 residues. Between the trimmed V and J ends, which lost 5 bases and 1 base, there was a span of 12 bases. The germline gives CDR1 SGHTA, CDR2 FQGNSA. CDR3 sequence: CASSLRSESYEQYF. The DNA for the CDR3 is TGTGCCAGCAGCCTACGTAGCGAATCCTACGAGCAGTACTTC.

This clonotype was seen a few times. This could be a read error, since a much larger clone is one nucleotide away. V is TRBV7-2 and J is TRBJ2-5; TRBD2 matches 9 bases. The germline V gene has CDR1 SGHTA and CDR2 FQGNSA. V trimming: 0 bases; J trimming: 9 bases; junction bases outside the gene matches: 5. The CDR3 has 14 amino acids. CDR3 nucleotide sequence: TGTGCCAGCAGCTTAGCCCAGCGGGGGGAGGCCCAGTACTTC. It specifies CASSLAQRGEAQYF.

In its sample, this clonotype was seen a few times. The chain links TRBV11-2 to TRBJ1-5; possible D gene TRBD1, 6 bases. CDR1 SGHAT and CDR2 FQNNGV come from the germline V gene. The CDR3 runs to 15 residues. V lost 1 base and J 4 bases, leaving 11 bases between the germline ends. CDR3 sequence: CASSLGPGANQPQHF. The CDR3 DNA reads TGTGCCAGCAGCTTAGGGCCGGGGGCGAATCAGCCCCAGCATTTT.

CDR3 loop: CSARTGTTKDYEQYF. DNA for the CDR3: TGCAGTGCTAGGACCGGGACTACCAAGGACTACGAGCAGTACTTC. V and J are TRBV20-1 and TRBJ2-7; TRBD2 agrees at 7 bases. With 3 bases clipped from V and 3 bases from J, the junction kept 11 bases outside the gene matches. The germline V gene encodes CDR1 DFQATT and CDR2 SNEGSKA (reference sequence). The CDR3 has 15 amino acids.

V and J are TRBV6-5 and TRBJ2-7; D tentatively fits TRBD1 or TRBD2 (5 bases each). Looked up from germline, CDR1 is MNHEY and CDR2 is SVGAGI. V lost 2 bases, J lost 0 bases, and 8 bases lay in between. This CDR3 is 14 amino acids long. CDR3 in DNA: TGTGCCAGCAGTTACGACGGGACCTCCTACGAGCAGTACTTC. Translating gives CASSYDGTSYEQYF.

The chain carries TRBV20-1 and TRBJ1-1; 10 positions match TRBD1. Per germline, CDR1 DFQATT and CDR2 SNEGSKA (reference sequence). The CDR3 totals 14 residues. V lost 6 bases to trimming and J lost 5 bases; unmatched junction nucleotides: 9. The CDR3 reads CSAFLDRGHTEAFF. CDR3 coding DNA: TGCAGTGCGTTCCTCGACAGGGGGCATACTGAAGCTTTCTTT.

J is TRBJ1-6 and V is TRBV10-2, with 7 bases aligning to TRBD1. Trimming took 6 bases from V and 11 from J; bases not matched to a gene: 13. The CDR3 has 15 residues. CDR1 and CDR2 from the germline V gene are WSHSY and SAAADI. The CDR3 sequence is CASRKGGQVGTPLHF. Here the CDR3 DNA reads TGCGCCAGCAGGAAGGGAGGACAGGTTGGAACACCCCTCCACTTT.

V and J are TRBV7-2 and TRBJ1-4; TRBD1 aligns across 8 bases. From germline, CDR1 is SGHTA and CDR2 FQGNSA. V lost 6 bases to trimming and J lost 8 bases; unmatched junction nucleotides: 8. This CDR3 region has 14 residues. CDR3 in DNA: TGTGCCAGCAGTTCAGGGGGCGCCTCGGAAAAACTGTTTTTT. This encodes CASSSGGASEKLFF. Using reference TRBV7-2 and TRBJ1-4 for the parts outside the CDR3, the full variable domain is GAGVSQSPSNKVTEKGKDVELRCDPISGHTALYWYRQSLGQGLEFLIYFQGNSAPDKSGLPSDRFSAERTGGSVSTLTIQRTQQEDSAVYLCASSSGGASEKLFFGSGTQLSVL.